The 5 T cell receptor beta chains below come from one sample, sequenced in a study of T cells after yellow fever vaccination. MiXCR, run by TCRdb on the 5' RACE reads, gives a single entry per CDR3 protein. The table records about 370,000 distinct CDR3 sequences, around a tenth of them present only once. The sequencing here drew on PBMCs, taken on the day of the first yellow fever vaccination. Source of these receptors: a man aged 18 to 35 who received the YFV17D yellow fever vaccine.

This chain links TRBV5-1 with TRBJ2-7; D is possibly TRBD1 (6 bases). From germline, CDR1 is SGHRS and CDR2 YFSETQ. Trimming took 4 bases from V and 4 from J, leaving 15 bases between them. The CDR3 is 14 amino acids. This chain's CDR3 is CASSRSDRSYEQYF. The CDR3 DNA reads TGCGCCAGCAGCCGATCCGACAGGAGTTACGAGCAGTACTTC.

There are a few counts of this clonotype. The J gene is TRBJ1-1, the V gene TRBV7-9; 9 bases are shared with TRBD1. Trimming removed 5 bases from V and 4 bases from J; junction bases left unmatched: 5. Germline CDR1 SEHNR, CDR2 FQNEAQ (reference sequence). CDR3 length: 14 residues. The DNA for the CDR3 is TGTGCCAGCAGCCCCCCGGACAGGGGCACTGAAGCTTTCTTT. Translating gives CASSPPDRGTEAFF.

This clonotype was observed a handful of times. The rearrangement uses TRBV4-1 and TRBJ2-5, with a weak D call TRBD2 (6 bases). The CDR3 length is 15 residues. Germline CDR1 MGHRA, CDR2 YSYEKL. V lost 1 base, J lost 2 bases, and 11 bases lay in between. CDR3 DNA: TGCGCCAGCAGCCAAGTCGGGACTGAACAAGAGACCCAGTACTTC. This gives the protein CASSQVGTEQETQYF.

V usage is TRBV20-1 and J usage is TRBJ1-4; D not certain. V lost 3 bases and J 2 bases, leaving 13 bases between the germline ends. The CDR3 extends over 15 amino acids. Germline V gene lookup returns CDR1 DFQATT and CDR2 SNEGSKA (reference sequence). CDR3 sequence (DNA): TGCAGTGCTAGGAACGGGCTTTCGACTAATGAAAAACTGTTTTTT. Its protein is CSARNGLSTNEKLFF.

The chain combines TRBV6-4 with TRBJ2-1; 10 bases are a match to TRBD2. The ends lost 1 base at V and 2 bases at J; junction bases unmatched: 17. The CDR3 loop spans 21 amino acids. Germline V gene sequence: CDR1 MRHNA, CDR2 SNTAGT. In DNA, the CDR3 is TGTGCCAGCAGTGACTTGGAACTAGCGGGGAGAGAACTGCGGCCCTACAATGAGCAGTTCTTC. Protein sequence: CASSDLELAGRELRPYNEQFF.